These T cell receptor beta chains were read from a single sample in a study of blood T cell repertoires in COVID-19. Clones were sequenced by immunoSEQ multiplex PCR, and TCRdb holds only the in-frame ones, with some missing. The sample consists of 200,000 or so clones, about 88% of them appearing once. The sample taken for sequencing was PBMCs or T cells enriched from blood (not recorded which). The source of these receptors is a woman between 25 and 40 years old who had recovered from COVID-19. The CDR3 runs from the conserved cysteine through the conserved F or W. A D gene is named only where the DNA matches it firmly. Where a row states a size, it is once, few, many or the class of an expanded clone; other rows omit it.

D gene,J gene,clone size,V gene,CDR3 protein
NA,TRBJ1-5,once,TRBV2,CASRSGTVSNQPQHF
NA,TRBJ2-3,NA,TRBV5-1,CASSYGQRTDTQYF
NA,TRBJ1-5,NA,TRBV4-3,CASSQDNNQPQHF
TRBD1,TRBJ2-7,NA,TRBV19,CASSLGQGSYEQYF
NA,TRBJ1-3,NA,TRBV3-1/TRBV3-2,CASLLGNTIYF
NA,TRBJ2-1,NA,TRBV4-1,CASSQQGGNEQFF
NA,TRBJ1-1,NA,TRBV7-3,CASSEYSLNMNTEAFF
TRBD2,TRBJ2-7,once,TRBV3-1/TRBV3-2,CASSQALGGPYEQYF
TRBD1,TRBJ2-1,NA,TRBV29-1,CSTHRGSSYNEQFF
NA,TRBJ2-7,NA,TRBV11-2,CASTVEPEGERGAGYEQYF
NA,TRBJ1-4,NA,TRBV5-1,CASSSSGQDEKLFF
TRBD2,TRBJ2-1,once,TRBV2,CASTSGGAHSYNEQFF
NA,TRBJ1-2,once,TRBV4-3,CASTSWGGESGYTF
TRBD1,TRBJ2-7,NA,TRBV19,CASSIGDRDSYEQYF
TRBD1,TRBJ1-5,NA,TRBV7-6,CASSLGDRGDQPQHF
NA,TRBJ1-2,NA,TRBV6-5,CASSPQTFYGYTF
NA,TRBJ2-4,once,TRBV18,CASSPGGNIQYF
TRBD1,TRBJ1-2,NA,TRBV19,CASSTGTGGDRYGYTF
TRBD1,TRBJ1-2,once,TRBV11-2,CASSTQGTYYGYTF
NA,TRBJ1-1,NA,TRBV19,CASSLFFGGKDTEAFF
NA,TRBJ1-1,NA,TRBV18,CASSPSTGTNTETFF
TRBD1,TRBJ1-4,NA,TRBV19,CASSLTGGEEKLFF
NA,TRBJ2-5,NA,TRBV5-6,CASSLGRQETQYF
NA,TRBJ1-1,NA,TRBV7-9,CASSFWGMNTEAFF
TRBD1,TRBJ1-5,NA,TRBV4-1,CASSDRDSNQPQHF
NA,TRBJ2-1,once,TRBV24-1,CATSDLGGNEQFF
NA,TRBJ2-7,NA,TRBV27,CASSLGSRSYEQYF
NA,TRBJ2-5,NA,TRBV6-5,CASSSDREDQETQYF
TRBD1,TRBJ1-6,NA,TRBV7-8,CASSFGQGNSPLHF
NA,TRBJ2-7,once,TRBV9,CASSVEHGAYEQYF
TRBD1,TRBJ2-1,NA,TRBV19,CASRDRESPVEQFF
NA,TRBJ1-2,few,TRBV14,CASSRTRGGYGYTF
NA,TRBJ2-1,NA,TRBV7-3,CASSGGPSSYNEQFF
NA,TRBJ1-5,few,TRBV4-1,CASSQTYKGSNSNQPQHF
NA,TRBJ1-6,NA,TRBV7-9,CASSLAGARNSPLHF
TRBD1,TRBJ1-1,once,TRBV9,CASSARQGADTEAFF
NA,TRBJ1-2,NA,TRBV4-3,CASSQKGRVNVGYTF
TRBD1,TRBJ1-4,NA,TRBV4-3,CASSGVPGTGGEKLFF
NA,TRBJ1-5,NA,TRBV10-3,CAITPDTRGPQHF
NA,TRBJ1-2,NA,TRBV5-1,CASSLVPGTNYGYTF
TRBD1,TRBJ1-4,NA,TRBV4-1,CASSQNRGPNEKLFF
TRBD1,TRBJ1-3,NA,TRBV19,CASSISTGSSGNTIYF
NA,TRBJ2-7,NA,TRBV3-1/TRBV3-2,CASSREHVSSYEQYF
NA,TRBJ2-1,NA,TRBV4-2,CASSQDPGRGREQFF
NA,TRBJ1-5,NA,TRBV19,CASSPAVWGGSKPQHF
NA,TRBJ2-7,NA,TRBV7-9,CASSLGSHGNEQYF
TRBD1,TRBJ1-3,NA,TRBV4-2,CASSPTPLFDRESGNTIYF
TRBD1,TRBJ2-2,NA,TRBV14,CASSAQQGAGELFF
NA,TRBJ2-3,NA,TRBV5-1,CASSLGVRGTSTDTQYF
NA,TRBJ2-2,NA,TRBV15,CATSAAGMGPGELFF